The 7 T cell receptor beta chains reported below all come from one sample, sequenced in a study of blood T cell repertoires in COVID-19. The assay was immunoSEQ multiplex PCR, and TCRdb's table has in-frame clones only and misses some. The sample gives about 310,000 clones, approximately 90% of which show up once; about 8.9% is in the top ten. The source material was PBMCs or T cells enriched from blood (not recorded which). These receptors were taken from a woman aged 18-29 years who had recovered from COVID-19.

This chain links TRBV2 with TRBJ2-1; 11 bases agree with TRBD2. V dropped 6 bases and J dropped 0; count of bases not matched to a gene: 7. This CDR3 is built from 17 residues. Germline CDR1 is SNHLY and CDR2 is FYNNEI. The DNA of the CDR3 is TGTGCCAGCAGCCGACTAGCGGGACAAAGCTCCTACAATGAGCAGTTCTTC. Amino acid sequence: CASSRLAGQSSYNEQFF.

This sequence joins TRBV7-2 and TRBJ2-1; 12 nucleotides line up with TRBD1. Germline V lookup: CDR1 SGHTA, CDR2 FQGNSA. The CDR3 loop spans 13 amino acids. The ends lost 2 bases at V and 15 bases at J; junction bases unmatched: 5. The DNA of the CDR3 is TGTGCCAGCAGCTTATCAGCGGGACAGGGGGCGTTCTTC. Protein sequence: CASSLSAGQGAFF. Variable domain in full (rest from reference TRBV7-2 and TRBJ2-1): GAGVSQSPSNKVTEKGKDVELRCDPISGHTALYWYRQSLGQGLEFLIYFQGNSAPDKSGLPSDRFSAERTGGSVSTLTIQRTQQEDSAVYLCASSLSAGQGAFFGPGTRLTVL.

The chain uses TRBV13 and TRBJ1-4, with 8 bases lining up with TRBD1. Germline CDR1 reads PRHDT; CDR2 reads FYEKMQ (reference sequence). V lost 4 bases, J lost 2 bases, and 6 bases stayed unmatched. The CDR3 covers 16 residues. The CDR3 DNA reads as TGTGCCAGCAGCTCGACAGGGGACAGTACTAATGAAAAACTGTTTTTT. It is translated as CASSSTGDSTNEKLFF.

The chain uses TRBV3-1 (or the pseudogene TRBV3-2) and TRBJ1-1; 7 nucleotides line up with TRBD1. Germline-derived CDR1 and CDR2 are LGHDT and YNNKEL (reference sequence). CDR3 length: 14 residues. Trimming removed 4 bases from V and 1 base from J; junction bases left unmatched: 3. The CDR3 here is CASSLTGRNTEAFF. The CDR3 DNA follows: TGTGCCAGCAGCCTGACAGGGCGGAACACTGAAGCTTTCTTT.

This chain links TRBV28 with TRBJ2-1; TRBD1 matches at 8 bases. CDR1 and CDR2 (germline): MDHEN, SYDVKM. The V and J ends lost 4 bases and 2 bases, in that order; junction bases with no gene match: 4. This CDR3 has 15 residues. For the CDR3, the DNA is TGTGCCAGCAGTTCCGGACAGGGTACCTACAATGAGCAGTTCTTC. Amino acid sequence: CASSSGQGTYNEQFF.

This clone appeared a few times. This chain uses TRBV6-1 with TRBJ1-2, with 8 nucleotides matching TRBD1. The germline V gene encodes CDR1 MNHNS and CDR2 SASEGT. The CDR3 spans 14 residues. With 1 base clipped from V and 4 bases from J, the junction kept 2 bases outside the gene matches. The CDR3 DNA follows: TGTGCCAGCAGTGAAGGGACAGGGCGCTATGGCTACACCTTC. Encoded protein: CASSEGTGRYGYTF.

The V gene is TRBV7-2, the J gene TRBJ1-6; D is unclear. Germline CDR1 reads SGHTA; CDR2 reads FQGNSA. V lost 1 base to trimming and J lost 14 bases, with 12 bases between them. The CDR3 has 13 amino acids. The CDR3 region has the DNA TGTGCCAGCAGCTTAGACTACCCCAAGTCCCTCCACTTT. It yields the protein CASSLDYPKSLHF.